The 13 T cell receptor beta chains presented below share a single source sample, sequenced in a study of Tregs in tolerant kidney transplant recipients. Method: immunoSEQ multiplex PCR; TCRdb's copy keeps in-frame clones and lacks some. Of 60,000 to 70,000 clones listed, roughly 90% are singletons. The source was CD8+ T cells from blood, collected before the transplant. These receptor sequences come from a human donor who received a combined kidney and bone marrow transplant.

The rearrangement links TRBV13 to TRBJ1-2; 7 bases are a match to TRBD1. The germline V gene encodes CDR1 PRHDT and CDR2 FYEKMQ (reference sequence). Losses at the gene ends were 5 bases for V and 0 bases for J; bases not matched to a gene: 6. The CDR3 sequence is 15 residues long. CDR3 loop: CASSKGTAPNYGYTF. DNA of the CDR3: TGTGCCAGCAGCAAGGGGACAGCCCCTAACTATGGCTACACCTTC. The whole variable domain, remainder taken from reference TRBV13 and TRBJ1-2, is AAGVIQSPRHLIKEKRETATLKCYPIPRHDTVYWYQQGPGQDPQFLISFYEKMQSDKGSIPDRFSAQQFSDYHSELNMSSLELGDSALYFCASSKGTAPNYGYTFGSGTRLTVV.

Concerning this clone itself: Other nucleotide sequences from this sample produce the same CDR3. The gene calls are TRBV27 and TRBJ2-5; 12 bases are shared with TRBD2. The germline gives CDR1 MNHEY, CDR2 SMNVEV (reference sequence). This CDR3 spans 15 amino acids. Losses at the gene ends were 8 bases for V and 5 bases for J; bases not matched to a gene: 9. The CDR3 DNA reads TGTGCCAGCCGCGGACTAGCGGGGCCCCAGGAGACCCAGTACTTC. Translation: CASRGLAGPQETQYF.

Only one count was recorded for this clone. This chain's CDR3 is CASSRPARAPDTQYF. The CDR3 nucleotides read TGTGCCAGCAGCCGCCCCGCCAGGGCTCCAGATACGCAGTATTTT. The gene calls are TRBV9 and TRBJ2-3, with D perhaps matching TRBD1 (5 bases). The germline V gene has CDR1 SGDLS and CDR2 YYNGEE. The V end was cut by 4 bases, the J end by 4 bases, with 16 bases between. CDR3 length: 15 residues.

The gene calls are TRBV4-2 and TRBJ2-7; D perhaps matches TRBD2 (5 bases). CDR1 and CDR2 (germline): LGHNA, YNFKEQ. Trimming shortened V by 4 bases and J by 6 bases, and 16 bases separated the two germline ends. This CDR3 contains 14 residues. As DNA, the CDR3 is TGTGCCAGCAGCCCAGACTTAACTAGTGGCGAGCAGTACTTC. Protein sequence: CASSPDLTSGEQYF.

The rearrangement uses TRBV21-1 and TRBJ1-2; TRBD1 is the table's D call, not checked against the DNA. TRBV21-1 counts as a pseudogene. The CDR3 is made up of 14 amino acids. In nucleotides, the CDR3 is TGTGCCAGCAGCAAAGTAGACAGGGCGGGAGGCTACACCTTC. Translating it yields CASSKVDRAGGYTF.

V gene TRBV27 combines with J gene TRBJ2-1; 13 nucleotides align to TRBD2. CDR1 is MNHEY, CDR2 SMNVEV, per germline (reference sequence). Germline trimming cut 7 bases from V and 7 bases from J; bases unmatched to any gene: 4. The CDR3 consists of 14 residues. The CDR3 DNA reads TGTGCCAGCAAACTAGCGGGGGGGAGGAATGAGCAGTTCTTC. Protein product: CASKLAGGRNEQFF.

V is TRBV5-6 and J is TRBJ2-7, with 8 bases lining up with TRBD1. The CDR3 runs 14 residues. V lost 0 bases, J lost 5 bases, and 4 bases stayed unmatched. Germline values: CDR1 SGHDT, CDR2 YYEEEE. CDR3 residues: CASSLARGHHEQYF. The CDR3 DNA reads as TGTGCCAGCAGCTTGGCCAGGGGGCATCACGAGCAGTACTTC.

This chain connects TRBV27 to TRBJ2-5; maybe TRBD2 (5 bases). V gave up 5 bases and J gave up 2 bases, with 12 bases separating them. Germline-derived CDR1 and CDR2 are MNHEY and SMNVEV (reference sequence). The CDR3 extends over 14 amino acids. The DNA for the CDR3 is TGTGCCAGCAGTGACCTAGCTGTACAAGAGACCCAGTACTTC. Amino acid sequence: CASSDLAVQETQYF.

The chain carries TRBV27 and TRBJ2-1; no reliable D call. V lost 1 base to trimming and J lost 5 bases, with 6 bases between them. The CDR3 consists of 13 residues. Germline loops: CDR1 MNHEY, CDR2 SMNVEV (reference sequence). CDR3 sequence: CASSLWQNNEQFF. The CDR3, as DNA: TGTGCCAGCAGTTTATGGCAAAACAATGAGCAGTTCTTC.

The chain is built from TRBV19 and TRBJ2-1; possibly TRBD1 for D (6 bases). Germline values: CDR1 LNHDA, CDR2 SQIVND (reference sequence). This CDR3 is built from 18 residues. V lost 0 bases to trimming and J lost 0 bases, with 15 bases between them. CDR3: CASSIDAGEFNSYNEQFF. CDR3 bases: TGTGCCAGTAGTATAGATGCAGGGGAGTTCAACTCCTACAATGAGCAGTTCTTC. Supplemented by reference TRBV19 and TRBJ2-1, the full variable domain reads DGGITQSPKYLFRKEGQNVTLSCEQNLNHDAMYWYRQDPGQGLRLIYYSQIVNDFQKGDIAEGYSVSREKKESFPLTVTSAQKNPTAFYLCASSIDAGEFNSYNEQFFGPGTRLTVL.

This chain uses TRBV21-1 with TRBJ1-2. TRBV21-1 is shown as a pseudogene. CDR3 size: 14 residues. CDR3 in amino acids: CASSKTSGSYGYTF. CDR3 DNA: TGTGCCAGCAGCAAAACGTCGGGGTCCTATGGCTACACCTTC.

The gene calls are TRBV6-5 and TRBJ1-4, with 7 nucleotides matching TRBD1. CDR1 is MNHEY and CDR2 is SVGAGI in the germline V gene. V trimming: 10 bases; J trimming: 14 bases; junction bases outside the gene matches: 13. This CDR3 is built from 12 residues. This CDR3 reads CATKGDSASLFF. CDR3 nucleotide sequence: TGTGCCACTAAGGGGGACAGTGCCAGTCTGTTTTTT.

This clone was counted a single time. The chain carries TRBV5-6 and TRBJ2-3, with a weak D call TRBD1 (6 bases). The CDR3 covers 14 residues. Germline assignment: CDR1 SGHDT and CDR2 YYEEEE. Trimming took off 1 base at V and 0 bases at J, with 6 bases between the two ends. The CDR3 nucleotides are TGTGCCAGCAGCTTGCAGGGGAGCACAGATACGCAGTATTTT. Translated: CASSLQGSTDTQYF.